Listed below are T cell receptor beta chains from one sample, sequenced in a study. TCRdb fed the RT-PCR reads into MiXCR, producing one record per CDR3 protein. The table includes about 700,000 distinct CDR3 sequences, 13% to 15% detected once. Input material: memory CD4+ T cells from blood. The receptor source for this set is a female donor in good health, serving as a healthy control. Each CDR3 is given with its conserved first and last residue. D genes are given only for firm matches. Clone size is given for some rows only: seen once, a few or many times, or a class if the clone is expanded.

DNA	CDR3	D	V	J	size
TGCGCCAGCAGCCAAACCACCTCGCCTAGCGGGAGTCGGGTATACAATGAGCAGTTCTTC	CASSQTTSPSGSRVYNEQFF	TRBD2	TRBV4-1	TRBJ2-1	many
TGTGCCAGCTCACCATCAGGGGGCTACGAGCAGTACTTC	CASSPSGGYEQYF	TRBD1	TRBV18	TRBJ2-7	many
TGCAGTGCTAGAGTAACTAGCGGGAGGAGGTACAATGAGCAGTTCTTC	CSARVTSGRRYNEQFF	TRBD2	TRBV20-1	TRBJ2-1	NA
TGTGCCAGCAGAGGACGCGGCGGGGTTGCCAATGAGCAGTTCTTC	CASRGRGGVANEQFF	NA	TRBV7-2	TRBJ2-1	NA
TGTGCCAGCAGTGCCGAGGGGGAGGGACAGCCCCAGCATTTT	CASSAEGEGQPQHF	NA	TRBV12-3/TRBV12-4	TRBJ1-5	NA
TGTGCCAGCAGCTTAGTTCCAGTCCATGGCTACACCTTC	CASSLVPVHGYTF	NA	TRBV7-2	TRBJ1-2	few
TGTGCCAGCAGCTTAGTCTCCGGGGGAGGTGGAAACACCATATATTTT	CASSLVSGGGGNTIYF	NA	TRBV7-6	TRBJ1-3	NA
TGTGCCAGCAGAAGGTTAGCGGGGGACTCCTACAATGAGCAGTTCTTC	CASRRLAGDSYNEQFF	TRBD2	TRBV27	TRBJ2-1	NA
TGCAGTGCTAGTCTAACCACCTACAATGAGCAGTTCTTC	CSASLTTYNEQFF	NA	TRBV20-1	TRBJ2-1	few
TGCGCCAGCAGCTTGGATGCAGGGCTCCGGGAGCAGTACTTC	CASSLDAGLREQYF	NA	TRBV5-1	TRBJ2-7	many
TGTGCCAGCAGCTTAGTCGGTTTTAGGGCTGGAAACACCATATATTTT	CASSLVGFRAGNTIYF	NA	TRBV11-2	TRBJ1-3	many
TGTGCCAGCAGCGTCGCTTCGTGGGGACAGGGTGATTCACCCCTCCACTTT	CASSVASWGQGDSPLHF	TRBD1	TRBV9	TRBJ1-6	few
TGTGCCAGCAGCGTGGGGGGCCCAAGCACAGATACGCAGTATTTT	CASSVGGPSTDTQYF	NA	TRBV7-2	TRBJ2-3	few
TGTGCCAGCACCCAAAGGACTAGCGGTAGACACACAGATACGCAGTATTTT	CASTQRTSGRHTDTQYF	TRBD2	TRBV6-5	TRBJ2-3	NA
TGCAGTGCTATGAAACCCACCACAGATACGCAGTATTTT	CSAMKPTTDTQYF	NA	TRBV20-1	TRBJ2-3	many
TGTGCCAGCAGCGGCGGACAACGGGGCGATTCACCCCTCCACTTT	CASSGGQRGDSPLHF	NA	TRBV9	TRBJ1-6	few
TGCAGTGCCCCAGGACCGTTCTACAATGAGCAGTTCTTC	CSAPGPFYNEQFF	NA	TRBV20-1	TRBJ2-1	NA
TGTGCCAGCAGTAGGCGACTAGCAGATACGCAGTATTTT	CASSRRLADTQYF	NA	TRBV6-4	TRBJ2-3	few
TGTGCTAGCAGCCCAGGCAGTACCTATACCGGGGAGCTGTTTTTT	CASSPGSTYTGELFF	NA	TRBV7-7	TRBJ2-2	NA
TGCAGCGTTGTCCCAGGGGGTGGTGAGCAGTTCTTC	CSVVPGGGEQFF	TRBD1	TRBV29-1	TRBJ2-1	many
TGTGCCAGCAGCGTCTTGGGACAACCAGTAGCCAAAGCTTTCTTT	CASSVLGQPVAKAFF	NA	TRBV9	TRBJ1-1	few
TGTGCCAGCAGCTCCTGGGGTCCCGGGGCCACTGAAGCTTTCTTT	CASSSWGPGATEAFF	NA	TRBV9	TRBJ1-1	few
TGCAGTGCTAGAAAATTTCAGGGGGCTGGCTACGAGCAGTACTTC	CSARKFQGAGYEQYF	TRBD1	TRBV20-1	TRBJ2-7	few
TGCAGTGCCAACCAGGGGGATCAGCCCCAGCATTTT	CSANQGDQPQHF	TRBD1	TRBV20-1	TRBJ1-5	NA
TGTGCCAGCAGCTTAGGGACTAGCGGGAGTCGGGCAGAGACCCAGTACTTC	CASSLGTSGSRAETQYF	TRBD2	TRBV7-8	TRBJ2-5	few
TGTGCCAGCAGCTCATCGACAGACTATGGCTACACCTTC	CASSSSTDYGYTF	NA	TRBV5-6	TRBJ1-2	NA
TGCAGCGCTTCTAGCGGGAGAGGCACAGATACGCAGTATTTT	CSASSGRGTDTQYF	TRBD2	TRBV29-1	TRBJ2-3	many
TGTGCCACCAGCACACAGGGATACAATGAGCAGTTCTTC	CATSTQGYNEQFF	NA	TRBV15	TRBJ2-1	NA
TGTGCCAGCTCACCCAACACAGGGGGCGGCGAGCAGTACTTC	CASSPNTGGGEQYF	TRBD1	TRBV18	TRBJ2-7	NA
TGTGCCAGCAGCATGGAGGATACACCCCTCCACTTT	CASSMEDTPLHF	NA	TRBV7-9	TRBJ1-6	NA
TGTGCCAGCAGCCCACTCGGAGCGAACACTGAAGCTTTCTTT	CASSPLGANTEAFF	NA	TRBV28	TRBJ1-1	NA
TGTGCCAGCAGCCAGGACAGAAACCGCTATGGCTACACCTTC	CASSQDRNRYGYTF	NA	TRBV7-2	TRBJ1-2	NA
TGTGCCAGCAACCATGGGTTACGCACCATATATTTT	CASNHGLRTIYF	NA	TRBV6-5	TRBJ1-3	many
TGCAGTGCTAGGGGGCTTAAGGACGGAACCTACGAGCAGTACTTC	CSARGLKDGTYEQYF	NA	TRBV20-1	TRBJ2-7	many
TGCAGTGTCGGGGAGCGAGCCTACGAGCAGTACTTC	CSVGERAYEQYF	NA	TRBV20-1	TRBJ2-7	NA
TGTGCCAGCAGTTTCCTAGCGGTAAGCTCCTACAATGAGCAGTTCTTC	CASSFLAVSSYNEQFF	TRBD2	TRBV28	TRBJ2-1	few
TGCAGTGCTAGAGGACCTACAGTCCACGAGCAGTACTTC	CSARGPTVHEQYF	NA	TRBV20-1	TRBJ2-7	few
TGCGCCAGCAGCCAAAGTTCAGGGGCTGGGGCCAACGTCCTGACTTTC	CASSQSSGAGANVLTF	NA	TRBV4-3	TRBJ2-6	NA
TGTGCCAGCTCACCACCGTCAGGGGTCGAAGAGACCCAGTACTTC	CASSPPSGVEETQYF	NA	TRBV18	TRBJ2-5	NA
TGTGCCAGCAGTCCGGGGGTTTCCAAAAACATTCAGTACTTC	CASSPGVSKNIQYF	NA	TRBV7-8	TRBJ2-4	many
TGTGCCAGCAGCCAGGGACAGGGCCTGGGCGCTGGAAACACCATATATTTT	CASSQGQGLGAGNTIYF	TRBD1	TRBV4-2	TRBJ1-3	NA
TGTGCCAGCTTACTGGACACAATGAACACTGAAGCTTTCTTT	CASLLDTMNTEAFF	NA	TRBV18	TRBJ1-1	NA
TGTGCCAGCAGATCGCAGGGGGAGCGTGGCTACACCTTC	CASRSQGERGYTF	TRBD1	TRBV6-5	TRBJ1-2	NA
TGCAGTGCTAGAGATTCGAGTCTTGAGCAGTTCTTC	CSARDSSLEQFF	NA	TRBV20-1	TRBJ2-1	many
TGTGCCAGCAGGGCCCGGACAGGTGGGGCCTACGAGCAGTACTTC	CASRARTGGAYEQYF	TRBD1	TRBV27	TRBJ2-7	many
TGCGCCAGCAGCCCACTACTAGCGGGAGGCTCCTACGAGCAGTACTTC	CASSPLLAGGSYEQYF	TRBD2	TRBV5-1	TRBJ2-7	NA
TGCAGTTTGACCCAGGGACATAGCGGGGGCGACAATGAGCAGTTCTTC	CSLTQGHSGGDNEQFF	TRBD2	TRBV20-1	TRBJ2-1	many
TGTGCCAGCAGTTCCGGGGATTCCTACGAGCAGTACTTC	CASSSGDSYEQYF	NA	TRBV28	TRBJ2-7	few
TGCAGTGCGGGCAGGGGGGCAGGCTCTGGAAACACCATATATTTT	CSAGRGAGSGNTIYF	TRBD1	TRBV20-1	TRBJ1-3	NA
TGTGCCAGCAGCCAAGATTGGGGAGAACAAGAGACCCAGTACTTC	CASSQDWGEQETQYF	NA	TRBV14	TRBJ2-5	NA
TGTGCCAGTAGCGCGGACAGGGAGCGTCAGCCCCAGCATTTT	CASSADRERQPQHF	TRBD1	TRBV19	TRBJ1-5	many